Included here is one TCR beta chain sequence, with context. This record comes from a study of human T cells and chemical hapten exposure. Study-level information: Upper-back patches of 0.01% DPC were read at 6 days. Largely, small differences in pooled library volume made per-sample TCR yields vary.

Time point given: patch test 3, about 24 weeks after DPC sensitization. Indicated treatment: therapeutic diphenylcyclopropenone sensitization with weekly scalp DPC. Donors, patients with alopecia ranging from 18 to 70 years old and judged suitable for DPC, provided samples. Germline loops: CDR1 MNHEY, CDR2 SMNVEV (reference sequence). The V segment lost 3 bases and the J segment 0 bases; nucleotides outside the gene matches: 9. There are 17 residues in the CDR3. During construction of the library, unique molecular identifiers were attached to individual cDNA molecules for quantitative, reproducible TCR counting. MiXCR, run by TCRdb on the RACE reads, gives a single entry per CDR3 protein. The table shows fewer than 200,000 distinct CDR3 sequences, with about 30% occurring only once.

The clonotype originates from a woman under 30 with alopecia areata. Some clones in this sample may be carry-over from other donors' samples. The genes are TRBV27 and TRBJ2-3, with TRBD1 identical over 7 bases. The sequencing used whole blood, collected in connection with sensitization to the hapten diphenylcyclopropenone (DPC). CDR3 sequence reads: CASSFGNRGPSTDTQYF. CDR3 bases: TGTGCCAGCAGTTTTGGGAACAGGGGACCTAGCACAGATACGCAGTATTTT.